This T cell receptor (beta chain) was sequenced during a study of PD-1 blockade in mismatch repair-deficient tumors. The CDR3 totals 14 residues. Germline loops: CDR1 SNHLY, CDR2 FYNNEI. V lost 2 bases and J 3 bases, leaving 8 bases between the germline ends. Measured with immunoSEQ multiplex PCR; TCRdb has only the in-frame clones, and not every one. The table records 15,000 to 20,000 clones, around 82% of them present only once. The origin of this receptor is an adult with mismatch repair-deficient cancer. The V gene is TRBV2, the J gene TRBJ1-5, with D maybe TRBD1 (6 bases). The sequencing used PBMCs, collected 4 weeks after starting pembrolizumab. CDR3 bases: TGTGCCAGCAGTGAAAACAGGGACAATCAGCCCCAGCATTTT. Encoded protein: CASSENRDNQPQHF.